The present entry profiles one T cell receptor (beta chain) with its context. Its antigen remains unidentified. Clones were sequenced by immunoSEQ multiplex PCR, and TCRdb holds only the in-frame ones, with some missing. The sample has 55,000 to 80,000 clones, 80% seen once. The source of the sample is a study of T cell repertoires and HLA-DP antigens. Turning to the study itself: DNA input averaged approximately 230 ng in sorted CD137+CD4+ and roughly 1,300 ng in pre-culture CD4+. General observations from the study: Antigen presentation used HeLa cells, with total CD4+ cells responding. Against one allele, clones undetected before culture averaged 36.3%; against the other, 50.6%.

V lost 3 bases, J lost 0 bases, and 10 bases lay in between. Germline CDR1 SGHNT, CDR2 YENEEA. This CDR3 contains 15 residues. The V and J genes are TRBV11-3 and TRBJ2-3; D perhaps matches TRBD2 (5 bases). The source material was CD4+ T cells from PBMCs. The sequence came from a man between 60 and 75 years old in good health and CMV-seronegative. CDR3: CASSLSRGSTDTQYF. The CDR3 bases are TGTGCCAGCAGCTTGTCCCGCGGGAGCACAGATACGCAGTATTTT.